The T cell receptor beta chain under discussion was sequenced for a study of beta chain features in type 1 diabetes. Study information: Patients shared similar age, gender and cell yields with healthy donors. Regarding the study as a whole: Within each of all four CD4+ subsets, Type 1 diabetes patients had TCRB CDR3s that were moderately but significantly shorter.

Points on this clone: Antigen specificity is unknown.

Sequencing targeted expressed TCRB transcripts, as all isolated RNA had been reverse transcribed. Only in-frame clones appear in the TCRdb table, and some are missing; sequencing was by immunoSEQ multiplex PCR. The sample includes some 290,000 clones, more than 13% seen only once; the top ten take around 0.016%. The CDR3 has 15 residues. After removal of 5 bases from V and 9 bases from J, the junction contained 15 bases not matched to a gene. Germline V gene sequence: CDR1 MNHEY, CDR2 SMNVEV (reference sequence). Sequencing was performed on naive CD4+ T cells from blood. The chain links TRBV27 to TRBJ2-7; 8 bases agree with TRBD1. This TCR came from a man aged 25 to 40 with type 1 diabetes. CDR3 nucleotide sequence: TGTGCCAGCAGTCCACGGACAGGGTTAAATCCGGTGCAGTACTTC. It specifies CASSPRTGLNPVQYF.